The clone carrying this T cell receptor (beta chain) is categorized as medium-sized (0.01 to 0.1%). The read halts 3 residues ahead of the CDR3 end, with the missing end drawn from the germline J gene. The data are from a study of T cell clonality in common variable immunodeficiency. Profiling relied on immunoSEQ multiplex PCR, and the TCRdb table lists in-frame clones only, not all of them. The table records over 30,000 clones without singletons, the ten largest covering approximately 3.6%. This CDR3 comprises 11 residues. Germline V CDR1 and CDR2: SQVTM, ANQGSEA. Trimming took 8 bases from V and 6 from J, leaving 12 bases between them.

The sequencing input was peripheral blood mononuclear cells. The V and J genes are TRBV29-1 and TRBJ2-3, with D possibly TRBD1 on 6 matching bases. This clonotype originated in a person between 18 and 75 years old in good health. The CDR3 is CSTYRVDTQYF. The DNA read from the CDR3 is TGCAGCACCTACAGGGTGGATACG.